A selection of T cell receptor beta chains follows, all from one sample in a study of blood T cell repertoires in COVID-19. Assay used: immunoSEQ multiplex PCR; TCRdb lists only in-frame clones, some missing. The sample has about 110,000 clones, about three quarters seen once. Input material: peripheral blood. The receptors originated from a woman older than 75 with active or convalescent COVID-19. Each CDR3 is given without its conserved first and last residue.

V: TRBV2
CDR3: ASSEALAGKYQETQY

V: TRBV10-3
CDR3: AINGQGWDGYT

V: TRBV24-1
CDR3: ATSDFFQSSYNEQF

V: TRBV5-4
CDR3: ASSLGQPYGYT

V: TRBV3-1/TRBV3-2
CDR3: ASSQEDGTSDHLEGDTQY

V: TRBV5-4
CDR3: ASNPGTDTQY

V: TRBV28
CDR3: ATTPSGRYNEQF

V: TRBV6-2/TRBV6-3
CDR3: ASSLDPAYEQY

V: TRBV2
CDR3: ASSAGGYSYEQY

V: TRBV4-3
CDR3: ASSLQTNTGELF

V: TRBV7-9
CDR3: ASSSPRGSGNTIY

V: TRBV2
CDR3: ASSSRAPQPQH

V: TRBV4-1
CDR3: ASSQASGKMGEQY

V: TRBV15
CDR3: ATRRDTGELF

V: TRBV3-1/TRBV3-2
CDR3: ASSPRLVSYEQY

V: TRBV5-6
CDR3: ASSPGRIEQF

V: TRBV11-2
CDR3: ASSFALSEQF

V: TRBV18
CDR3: ASSPRTGVTEAF

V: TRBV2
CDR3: ASSTTAGRWGEQY

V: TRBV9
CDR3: ASSSGTGTGGTQY

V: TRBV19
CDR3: ASSIAVDGELF

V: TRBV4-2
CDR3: ASSQDLGSSYEQY

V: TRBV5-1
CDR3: ASSLVLGYNYGYT

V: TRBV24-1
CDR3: ATSSVTPNTGELF

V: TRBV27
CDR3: ASPGTYTEAF

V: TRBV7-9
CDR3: ASSRNFGTPNTEAF

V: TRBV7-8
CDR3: ASSLTAHTGEKLF

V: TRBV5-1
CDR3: ASSFRDRGRYEQY

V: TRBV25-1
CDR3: ASSDPGLAGETQY

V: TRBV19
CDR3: ASSRGRGPPNEAF

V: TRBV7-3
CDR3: ASRPTSGSGEQY

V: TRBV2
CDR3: ASSPIYNEQF

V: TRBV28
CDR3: ASSPGGSSYNEQF

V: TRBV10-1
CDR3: ASSETRLGRAY

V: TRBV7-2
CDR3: ASSLQPNYGYT

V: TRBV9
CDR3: ASSARASGSYTGELF

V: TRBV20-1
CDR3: SASALYEQY

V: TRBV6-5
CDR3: ASVASGRAGEQY

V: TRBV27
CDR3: ASSLNRMNGYT

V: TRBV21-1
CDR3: AVFRDSPHNEQF